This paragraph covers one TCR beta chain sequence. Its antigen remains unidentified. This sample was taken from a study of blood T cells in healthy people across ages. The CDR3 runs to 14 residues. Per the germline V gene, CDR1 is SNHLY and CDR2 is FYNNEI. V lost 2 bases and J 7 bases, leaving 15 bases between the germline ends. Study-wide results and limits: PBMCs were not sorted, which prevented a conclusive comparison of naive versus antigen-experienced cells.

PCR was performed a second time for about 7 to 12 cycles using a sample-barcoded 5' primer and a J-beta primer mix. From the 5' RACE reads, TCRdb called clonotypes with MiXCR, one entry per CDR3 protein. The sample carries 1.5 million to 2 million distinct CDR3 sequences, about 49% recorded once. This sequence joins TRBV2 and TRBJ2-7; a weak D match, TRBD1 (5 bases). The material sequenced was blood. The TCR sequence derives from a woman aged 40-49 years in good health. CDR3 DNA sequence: TGTGCCAGCAGTGAAAGGGCAGGGAAGAAAGAGCAGTACTTC. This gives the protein CASSERAGKKEQYF.